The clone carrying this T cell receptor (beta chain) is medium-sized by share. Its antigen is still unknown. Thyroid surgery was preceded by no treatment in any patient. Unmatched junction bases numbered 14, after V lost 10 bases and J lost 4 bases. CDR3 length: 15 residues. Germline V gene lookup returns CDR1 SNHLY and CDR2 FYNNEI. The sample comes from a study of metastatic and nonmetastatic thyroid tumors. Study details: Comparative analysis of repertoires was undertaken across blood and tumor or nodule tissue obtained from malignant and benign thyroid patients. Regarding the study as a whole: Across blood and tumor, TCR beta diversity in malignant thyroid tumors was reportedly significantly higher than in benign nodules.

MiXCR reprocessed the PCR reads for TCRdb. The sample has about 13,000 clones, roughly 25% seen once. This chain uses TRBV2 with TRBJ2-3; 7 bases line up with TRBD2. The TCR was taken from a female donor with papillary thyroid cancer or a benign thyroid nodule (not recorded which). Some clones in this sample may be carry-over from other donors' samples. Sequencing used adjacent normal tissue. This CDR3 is CATPQLAGGADTQYF. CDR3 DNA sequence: TGTGCCACCCCGCAACTAGCTGGGGGGGCAGATACGCAGTATTTT.